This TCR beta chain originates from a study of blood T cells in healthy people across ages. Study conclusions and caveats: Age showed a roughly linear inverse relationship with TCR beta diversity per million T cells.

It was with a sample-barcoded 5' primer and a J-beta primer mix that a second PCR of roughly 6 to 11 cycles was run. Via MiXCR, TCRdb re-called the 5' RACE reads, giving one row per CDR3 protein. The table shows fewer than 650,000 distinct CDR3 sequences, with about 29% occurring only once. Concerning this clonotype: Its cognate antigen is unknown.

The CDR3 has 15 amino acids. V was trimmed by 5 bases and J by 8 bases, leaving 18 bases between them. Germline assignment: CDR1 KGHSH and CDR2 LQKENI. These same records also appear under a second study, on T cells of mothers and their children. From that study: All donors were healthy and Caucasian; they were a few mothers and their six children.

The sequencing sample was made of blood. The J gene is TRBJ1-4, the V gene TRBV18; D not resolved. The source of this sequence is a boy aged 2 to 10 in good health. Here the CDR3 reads CASSVRHAGGEKLFF. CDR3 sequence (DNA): TGTGCCAGCTCAGTTCGACATGCGGGAGGGGAAAAACTGTTTTTT.